This T cell receptor beta chain was identified in a study of T-cell reconstitution after alpha-beta-depleted transplantation in children. This clonotype has at least ten counts. Germline trimming cut 7 bases from V and 6 bases from J; bases unmatched to any gene: 8. CDR3 length: 13 amino acids. CDR1 is SGHRS and CDR2 is YFSETQ in the germline V gene. Researchers prepared the TCRbeta library using unique molecular identifiers, the study reports. TCRdb called the PCR reads again in MiXCR, with one record for every CDR3 protein. The table has some 550,000 distinct CDR3 sequences, around 16% seen once; the top ten hold around 3.3%.

The material sequenced was PBMCs from the stem cell graft donor, taken from the stem cell graft. This receptor was obtained from a human donor who donated a stem cell graft to a child with acute lymphoblastic leukemia. The V call is TRBV5-1, the J call TRBJ1-2; 8 positions match TRBD1. CDR3 bases: TGCGCCAGCGGCGACAGGGGCGACCATGGCTACACCTTC. As protein: CASGDRGDHGYTF.